The clone carrying this T cell receptor (beta chain) was counted many times. The making of cDNA relied on 5'RACE with 10-nucleotide random UMIs. TCRdb reprocessed the 5' RACE reads via MiXCR and lists one record per CDR3 protein. The repertoire has around 30,000 distinct CDR3 sequences, 4% of them found once; the top ten carry about 23%. The data belong to a study of neurological immune-mediated disorders. Trimming removed 0 bases at V and 6 bases at J, with 6 bases between. From germline, CDR1 is LGHDT and CDR2 YNNKEL (reference sequence). The CDR3 is 13 residues long. Material for sequencing was CD4+ T cells from blood. The receptor was isolated from a woman aged 40 to 49 in good health. This rearrangement joins TRBV3-1 to TRBJ1-5; no definite D call. CDR3: CASSQERGQPQHF. CDR3 sequence (DNA): TGTGCCAGCAGCCAAGAGCGGGGTCAGCCCCAGCATTTT.